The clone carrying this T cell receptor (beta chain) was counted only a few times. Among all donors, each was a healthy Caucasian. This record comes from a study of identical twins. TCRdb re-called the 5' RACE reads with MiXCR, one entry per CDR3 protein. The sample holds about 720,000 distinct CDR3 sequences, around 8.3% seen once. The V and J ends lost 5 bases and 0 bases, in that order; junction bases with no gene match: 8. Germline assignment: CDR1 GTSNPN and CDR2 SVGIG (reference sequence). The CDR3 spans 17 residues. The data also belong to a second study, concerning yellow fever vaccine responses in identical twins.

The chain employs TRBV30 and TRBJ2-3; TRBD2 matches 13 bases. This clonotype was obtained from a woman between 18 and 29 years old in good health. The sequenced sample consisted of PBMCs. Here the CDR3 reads CAWASGTSGTSTDTQYF. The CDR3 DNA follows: TGTGCCTGGGCCTCCGGGACTAGCGGGACAAGCACAGATACGCAGTATTTT.